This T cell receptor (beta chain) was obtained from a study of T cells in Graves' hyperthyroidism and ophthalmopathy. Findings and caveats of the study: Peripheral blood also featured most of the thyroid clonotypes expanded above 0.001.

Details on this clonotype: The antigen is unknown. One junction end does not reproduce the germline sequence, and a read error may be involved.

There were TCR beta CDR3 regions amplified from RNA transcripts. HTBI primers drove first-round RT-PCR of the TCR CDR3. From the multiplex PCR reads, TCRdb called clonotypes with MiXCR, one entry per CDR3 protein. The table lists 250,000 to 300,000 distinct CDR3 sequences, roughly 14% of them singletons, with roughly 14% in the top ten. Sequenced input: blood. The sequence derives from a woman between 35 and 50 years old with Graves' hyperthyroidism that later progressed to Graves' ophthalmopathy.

The CDR3 nucleotides are TGTGCCAGCAGCTCCCGGGACAGAACCTACCAGCAGTACTTC. This sequence encodes CASSSRDRTYQQYF. The chain joins TRBV11-2 to TRBJ2-7, with 7 positions matching TRBD1. This CDR3 is 14 amino acids long. CDR1 is SGHAT and CDR2 is FQNNGV in the germline V gene.